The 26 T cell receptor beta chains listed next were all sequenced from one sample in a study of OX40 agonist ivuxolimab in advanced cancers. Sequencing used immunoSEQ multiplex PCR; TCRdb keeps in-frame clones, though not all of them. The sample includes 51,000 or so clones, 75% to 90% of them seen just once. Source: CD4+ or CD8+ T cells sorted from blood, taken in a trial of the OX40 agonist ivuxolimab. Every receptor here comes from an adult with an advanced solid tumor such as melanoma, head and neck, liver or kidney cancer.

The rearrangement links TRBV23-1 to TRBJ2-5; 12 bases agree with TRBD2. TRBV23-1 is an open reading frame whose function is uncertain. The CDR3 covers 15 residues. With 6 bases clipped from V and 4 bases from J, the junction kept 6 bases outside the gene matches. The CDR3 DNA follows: TGCGCCAGCAGCAAGACTAGCGGGGGACGAGAGACCCAGTACTTC. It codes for CASSKTSGGRETQYF.

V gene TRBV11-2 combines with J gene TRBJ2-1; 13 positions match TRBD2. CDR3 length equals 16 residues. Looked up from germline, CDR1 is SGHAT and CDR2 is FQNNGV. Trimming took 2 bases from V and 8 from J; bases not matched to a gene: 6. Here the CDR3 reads CASSLSWTSGGHEQFF. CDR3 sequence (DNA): TGTGCCAGCAGCTTAAGCTGGACTAGCGGGGGACATGAGCAGTTCTTC.

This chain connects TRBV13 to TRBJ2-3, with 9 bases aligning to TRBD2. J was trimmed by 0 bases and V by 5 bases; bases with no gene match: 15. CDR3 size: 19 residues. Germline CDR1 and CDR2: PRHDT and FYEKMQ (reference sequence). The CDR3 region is CASSPSEGLAGSSTDTQYF. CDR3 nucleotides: TGTGCCAGCAGCCCGAGCGAAGGGCTAGCGGGGTCTAGCACAGATACGCAGTATTTT.

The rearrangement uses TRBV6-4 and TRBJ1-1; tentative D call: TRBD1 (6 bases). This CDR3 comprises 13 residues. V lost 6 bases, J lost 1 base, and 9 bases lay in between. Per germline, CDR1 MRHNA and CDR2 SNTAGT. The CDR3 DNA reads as TGTGCCAGCAGCCCACAGGGGAACACTGAAGCTTTCTTT. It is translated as CASSPQGNTEAFF.

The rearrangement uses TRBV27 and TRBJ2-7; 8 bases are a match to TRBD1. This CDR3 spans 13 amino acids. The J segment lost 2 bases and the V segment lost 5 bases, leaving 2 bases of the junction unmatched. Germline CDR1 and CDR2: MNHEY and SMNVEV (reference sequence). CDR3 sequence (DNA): TGTGCCAGCAGTCCGACAGGGGCCTACGAGCAGTACTTC. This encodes CASSPTGAYEQYF.

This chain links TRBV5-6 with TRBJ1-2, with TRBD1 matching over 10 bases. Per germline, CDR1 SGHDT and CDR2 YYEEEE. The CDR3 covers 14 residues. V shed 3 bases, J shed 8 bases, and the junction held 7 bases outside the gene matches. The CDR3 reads CASSSGQGPRGYTF. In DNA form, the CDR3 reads TGTGCCAGCAGCTCGGGACAGGGGCCCAGAGGCTACACCTTC.

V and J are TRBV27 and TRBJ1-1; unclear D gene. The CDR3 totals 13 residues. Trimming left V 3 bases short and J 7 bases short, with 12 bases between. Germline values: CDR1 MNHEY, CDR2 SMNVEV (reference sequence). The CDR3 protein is CASSFGRGNEAFF. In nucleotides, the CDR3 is TGTGCCAGCAGTTTTGGACGAGGAAATGAAGCTTTCTTT.

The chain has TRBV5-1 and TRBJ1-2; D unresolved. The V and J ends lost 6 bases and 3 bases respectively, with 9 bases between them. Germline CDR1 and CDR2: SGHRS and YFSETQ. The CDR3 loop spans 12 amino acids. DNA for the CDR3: TGCGCCAGCACCGCAGGCGACTATGGCTACACCTTC. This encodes CASTAGDYGYTF.

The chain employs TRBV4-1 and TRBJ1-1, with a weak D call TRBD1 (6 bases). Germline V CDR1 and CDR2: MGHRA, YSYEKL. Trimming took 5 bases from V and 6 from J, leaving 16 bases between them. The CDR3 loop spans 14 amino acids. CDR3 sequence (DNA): TGCGCCAGCAGCGATCACAGGGAAGGATCTGAAGCTTTCTTT. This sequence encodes CASSDHREGSEAFF.

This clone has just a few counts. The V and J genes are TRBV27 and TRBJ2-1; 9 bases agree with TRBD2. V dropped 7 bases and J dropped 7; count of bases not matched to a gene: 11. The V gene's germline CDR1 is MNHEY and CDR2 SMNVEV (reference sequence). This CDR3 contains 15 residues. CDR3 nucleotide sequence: TGTGCCAGCACCGACGGGACTAGCCCTACGAATGAGCAGTTCTTC. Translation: CASTDGTSPTNEQFF.

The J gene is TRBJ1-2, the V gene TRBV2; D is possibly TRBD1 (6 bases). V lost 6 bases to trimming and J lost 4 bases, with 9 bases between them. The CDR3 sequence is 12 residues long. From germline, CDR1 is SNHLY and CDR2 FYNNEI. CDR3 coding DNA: TGTGCCAGCAGGGACAGTGCCTATGGCTACACCTTC. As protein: CASRDSAYGYTF.

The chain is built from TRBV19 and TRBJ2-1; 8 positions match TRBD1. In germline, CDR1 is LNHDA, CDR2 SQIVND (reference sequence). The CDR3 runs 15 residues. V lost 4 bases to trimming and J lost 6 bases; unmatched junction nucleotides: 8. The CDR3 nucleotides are TGTGCCAGTAGTAAGACAAGGACAGGGATCAATGAGCAGTTCTTC. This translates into CASSKTRTGINEQFF. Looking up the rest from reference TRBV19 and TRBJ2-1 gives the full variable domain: DGGITQSPKYLFRKEGQNVTLSCEQNLNHDAMYWYRQDPGQGLRLIYYSQIVNDFQKGDIAEGYSVSREKKESFPLTVTSAQKNPTAFYLCASSKTRTGINEQFFGPGTRLTVL.

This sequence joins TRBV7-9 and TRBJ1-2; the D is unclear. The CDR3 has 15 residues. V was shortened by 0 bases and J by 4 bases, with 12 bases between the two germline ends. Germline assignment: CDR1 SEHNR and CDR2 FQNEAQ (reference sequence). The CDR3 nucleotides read TGTGCCAGCAGCTTAGCGCGGAGGGAGCCCTATGGCTACACCTTC. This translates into CASSLARREPYGYTF. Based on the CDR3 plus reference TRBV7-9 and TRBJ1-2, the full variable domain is DTGVSQNPRHKITKRGQNVTFRCDPISEHNRLYWYRQTLGQGPEFLTYFQNEAQLEKSRLLSDRFSAERPKGSFSTLEIQRTEQGDSAMYLCASSLARREPYGYTFGSGTRLTVV.

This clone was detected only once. CDR3 DNA sequence: TGTGCCAGTAGAACGGACAGGGTTGGGGCCACTGAAGCTTTCTTT. The encoded protein is CASRTDRVGATEAFF. The chain recombines TRBV19 with TRBJ1-1; 8 nucleotides agree with TRBD1. The CDR3 is 15 amino acids. Trimming took 6 bases from V and 4 from J; bases not matched to a gene: 10. The germline V gene has CDR1 LNHDA and CDR2 SQIVND (reference sequence). Supplemented by reference TRBV19 and TRBJ1-1, the full variable domain reads DGGITQSPKYLFRKEGQNVTLSCEQNLNHDAMYWYRQDPGQGLRLIYYSQIVNDFQKGDIAEGYSVSREKKESFPLTVTSAQKNPTAFYLCASRTDRVGATEAFFGQGTRLTVV.

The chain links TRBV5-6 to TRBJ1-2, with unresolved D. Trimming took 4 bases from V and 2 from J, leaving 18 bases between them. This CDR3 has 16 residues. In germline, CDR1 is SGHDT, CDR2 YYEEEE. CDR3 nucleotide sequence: TGTGCCAGCAGCGCCAGATGGAGGGAACGGAACTATGGCTACACCTTC. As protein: CASSARWRERNYGYTF.

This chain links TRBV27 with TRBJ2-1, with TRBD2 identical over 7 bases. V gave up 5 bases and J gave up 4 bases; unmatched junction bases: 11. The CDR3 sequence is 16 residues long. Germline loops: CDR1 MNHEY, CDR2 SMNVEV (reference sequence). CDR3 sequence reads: CASSHLTGGSYNEQFF. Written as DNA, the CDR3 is TGTGCCAGCAGTCATTTGACGGGGGGTAGTTACAATGAGCAGTTCTTC.

CDR3 in amino acids: CASSLAGTNEKLFF. The CDR3 nucleotides read TGCGCCAGCAGCTTGGCAGGGACTAATGAAAAACTGTTTTTT. V is TRBV5-1 and J is TRBJ1-4, with D perhaps matching TRBD1 (5 bases). This CDR3 comprises 14 residues. Trimming removed 0 bases at V and 2 bases at J, with 5 bases between. Looked up from germline, CDR1 is SGHRS and CDR2 is YFSETQ.

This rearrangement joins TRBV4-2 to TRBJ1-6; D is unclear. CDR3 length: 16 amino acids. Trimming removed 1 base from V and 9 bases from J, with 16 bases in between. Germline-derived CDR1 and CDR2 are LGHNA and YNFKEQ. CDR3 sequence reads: CASSQAWRELGSPLHF. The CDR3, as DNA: TGTGCCAGCAGCCAAGCATGGAGGGAATTGGGTTCACCCCTCCACTTT.

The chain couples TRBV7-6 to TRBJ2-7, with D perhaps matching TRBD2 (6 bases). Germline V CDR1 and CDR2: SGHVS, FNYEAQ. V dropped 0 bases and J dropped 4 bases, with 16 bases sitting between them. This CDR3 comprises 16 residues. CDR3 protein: CASSLALGNGGYEQYF. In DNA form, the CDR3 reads TGTGCCAGCAGCTTAGCCCTCGGGAATGGGGGGTACGAGCAGTACTTC.

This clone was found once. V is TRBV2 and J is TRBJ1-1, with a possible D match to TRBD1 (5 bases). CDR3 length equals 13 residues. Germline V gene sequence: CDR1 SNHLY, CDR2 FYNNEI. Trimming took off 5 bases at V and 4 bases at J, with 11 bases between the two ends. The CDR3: CASSFGTVTEAFF. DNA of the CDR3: TGTGCCAGCAGTTTCGGGACCGTCACTGAAGCTTTCTTT.

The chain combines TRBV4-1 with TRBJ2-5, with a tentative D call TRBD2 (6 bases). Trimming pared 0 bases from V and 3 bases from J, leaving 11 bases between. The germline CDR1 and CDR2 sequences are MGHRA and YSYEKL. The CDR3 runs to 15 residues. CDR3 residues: CASSQDLSGEETQYF. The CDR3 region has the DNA TGCGCCAGCAGCCAAGATCTGTCGGGAGAAGAGACCCAGTACTTC.

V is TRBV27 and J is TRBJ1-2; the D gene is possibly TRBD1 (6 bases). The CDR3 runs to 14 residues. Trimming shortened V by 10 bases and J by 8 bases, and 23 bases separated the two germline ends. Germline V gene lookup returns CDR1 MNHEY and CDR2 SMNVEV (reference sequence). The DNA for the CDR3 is TGTGCCACCTCTGGGGGCAGGGGCACAGCGGGCTACACCTTC. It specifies CATSGGRGTAGYTF.

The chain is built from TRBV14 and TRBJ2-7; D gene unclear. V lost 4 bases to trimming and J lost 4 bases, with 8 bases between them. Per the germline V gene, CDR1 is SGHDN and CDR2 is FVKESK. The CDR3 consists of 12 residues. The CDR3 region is CASSLNAYEQYF. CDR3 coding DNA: TGTGCCAGCAGCCTGAATGCGTACGAGCAGTACTTC.

CDR3 protein: CASSWDGVSYEQYF. In DNA, the CDR3 is TGCGCCAGCAGCTGGGACGGGGTCTCCTACGAGCAGTACTTC. V gene TRBV5-1 combines with J gene TRBJ2-7; either TRBD1 or TRBD2 may supply D (5 bases each). Trimming pared 3 bases from V and 0 bases from J, leaving 10 bases between. CDR1 and CDR2 from the germline V gene are SGHRS and YFSETQ. There are 14 residues in the CDR3.

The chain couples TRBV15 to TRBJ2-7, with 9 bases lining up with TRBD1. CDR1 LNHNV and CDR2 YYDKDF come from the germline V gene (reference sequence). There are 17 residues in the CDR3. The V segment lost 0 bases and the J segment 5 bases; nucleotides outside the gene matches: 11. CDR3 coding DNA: TGTGCCACCAGCAGAGACCCCCCGGGACAGGGAACCCACGAGCAGTACTTC. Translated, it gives CATSRDPPGQGTHEQYF.

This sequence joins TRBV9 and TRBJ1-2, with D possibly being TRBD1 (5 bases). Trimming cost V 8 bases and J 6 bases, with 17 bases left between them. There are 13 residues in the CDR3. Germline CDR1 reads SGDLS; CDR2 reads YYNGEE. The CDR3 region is CARDAGVGDGYTF. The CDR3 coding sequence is TGTGCCAGGGATGCGGGGGTTGGGGATGGCTACACCTTC.